These 15 T cell receptor beta chains originate from one sample sequenced in a study of cytomegalovirus exposure and HLA in healthy donors. The PCR used 60 Vbeta and 13 Jbeta primers. Sequencing used immunoSEQ multiplex PCR; TCRdb keeps in-frame clones, though not all of them. The sample contains some 90,000 clones, 80% of which appear only once. The sequenced sample was PBMCs. The receptors stem from a woman between 50 and 59 years old in good health and CMV-seropositive.

The chain couples TRBV15 to TRBJ1-1, with a possible D match to TRBD1 (6 bases). V was cut by 4 bases and J by 1 base, with 16 bases left in between. The germline gives CDR1 LNHNV, CDR2 YYDKDF (reference sequence). The CDR3 contains 16 residues. The CDR3 spells CATSKDLQGWNTEAFF. In DNA form, the CDR3 reads TGTGCCACCAGCAAGGATTTGCAGGGGTGGAACACTGAAGCTTTCTTT.

This chain connects TRBV2 to TRBJ1-4; 9 bases map to TRBD1. Germline CDR1 is SNHLY and CDR2 is FYNNEI. The CDR3 has 13 amino acids. J lost 7 bases, V lost 9 bases, and 6 bases had no gene match. CDR3 sequence (DNA): TGTGCCAGTGAGACAGGGGGGACTGAAAAACTGTTTTTT. Protein sequence: CASETGGTEKLFF.

The chain is built from TRBV30 and TRBJ1-2, with D perhaps matching TRBD1 (6 bases). The CDR3 spans 14 residues. V was cut by 0 bases and J by 4 bases, with 12 bases left in between. Per germline, CDR1 GTSNPN and CDR2 SVGIG (reference sequence). The CDR3 DNA reads as TGTGCCTGGAGTGTAAACCTAGGGGGCTATGGCTACACCTTC. Protein: CAWSVNLGGYGYTF. Combining the CDR3 with reference TRBV30 and TRBJ1-2 gives the whole variable domain SQTIHQWPATLVQPVGSPLSLECTVEGTSNPNLYWYRQAAGRGLQLLFYSVGIGQISSEVPQNLSASRPQDRQFILSSKKLLLSDSGFYLCAWSVNLGGYGYTFGSGTRLTVV.

This chain uses TRBV5-1 with TRBJ2-5, with D possibly being TRBD1 (5 bases). This CDR3 spans 14 amino acids. CDR1 is SGHRS, CDR2 YFSETQ, per germline. The germline V and J ends were trimmed by 0 bases and 1 base, with 7 bases remaining between them. The CDR3 nucleotides are TGCGCCAGCAGCTTGGAAGGGGCCCAAGAGACCCAGTACTTC. Protein: CASSLEGAQETQYF. Drawing the rest from reference TRBV5-1 and TRBJ2-5, the complete variable domain is KAGVTQTPRYLIKTRGQQVTLSCSPISGHRSVSWYQQTPGQGLQFLFEYFSETQRNKGNFPGRFSGRQFSNSRSEMNVSTLELGDSALYLCASSLEGAQETQYFGPGTRLLVL.

The V gene is TRBV6-5, the J gene TRBJ2-7; 13 nucleotides agree with TRBD2. This CDR3 contains 16 residues. V dropped 2 bases and J dropped 3; count of bases not matched to a gene: 4. The V gene's germline CDR1 is MNHEY and CDR2 SVGAGI. The CDR3 here is CASSYTTSGGFYEQYF. The CDR3 DNA reads as TGTGCCAGCAGTTACACGACTAGCGGGGGGTTCTACGAGCAGTACTTC.

This rearrangement joins TRBV6-5 to TRBJ2-3; a possible D gene is TRBD1 (5 bases). Trimming took off 4 bases at V and 4 bases at J, with 9 bases between the two ends. The CDR3 runs 13 residues. Germline lookup yields CDR1 MNHEY and CDR2 SVGAGI. CDR3 DNA: TGTGCCAGCAGTTCCAGGGCCCCAGATACGCAGTATTTT. Protein: CASSSRAPDTQYF.

The genes are TRBV11-2 and TRBJ2-5; D might be TRBD1 (5 bases). Trimming stripped 7 bases from V and 2 bases from J, with 17 bases between. The CDR3 is made up of 15 amino acids. Germline V gene sequence: CDR1 SGHAT, CDR2 FQNNGV. The CDR3 coding sequence is TGTGCCAGCACCTCTAGGGGCAGGGAACAAGAGACCCAGTACTTC. This encodes CASTSRGREQETQYF.

The CDR3 protein is CASSFGRDSSNQPQHF. For the CDR3, the DNA is TGTGCCAGCAGTTTCGGGAGGGATTCTAGCAATCAGCCCCAGCATTTT. This chain links TRBV28 with TRBJ1-5; D not certain. CDR1 is MDHEN and CDR2 is SYDVKM in the germline V gene. The ends were cut back, 3 bases at V and 0 bases at J, with 12 bases in the middle. This CDR3 region has 16 residues.

This chain uses TRBV18 with TRBJ2-5, with D perhaps matching TRBD2 (5 bases). CDR1 and CDR2 (germline): KGHSH, LQKENI. This CDR3 comprises 13 residues. Trimming removed 3 bases at V and 1 base at J, with 6 bases between. In nucleotides, the CDR3 is TGTGCCAGCTCACCCGGGATCCAAGAGACCCAGTACTTC. Its translation is CASSPGIQETQYF.

This clone was seen a handful of times. V is TRBV6-6 and J is TRBJ1-1; 7 bases map to TRBD1. The CDR3 covers 11 residues. The ends lost 5 bases at V and 7 bases at J; junction bases unmatched: 1. Germline V gene lookup returns CDR1 MNHNY and CDR2 SVGAGI (reference sequence). The CDR3 spells CASSRQGEAFF. CDR3 coding DNA: TGTGCCAGCAGTCGACAGGGTGAAGCTTTCTTT.

This sequence joins TRBV7-9 and TRBJ1-6, with TRBD1 matching over 10 bases. This CDR3 comprises 14 residues. Unmatched junction bases numbered 8, after V lost 6 bases and J lost 12 bases. Germline V gene sequence: CDR1 SEHNR, CDR2 FQNEAQ (reference sequence). CDR3 sequence reads: CASRTGTGDGPLHF. For the CDR3, the DNA is TGTGCCAGCAGGACCGGGACAGGGGATGGACCCCTCCACTTT.

J is TRBJ1-2 and V is TRBV10-3; the D gene is possibly TRBD1 (6 bases). CDR3 length: 13 residues. Trimming left V 6 bases short and J 5 bases short, with 13 bases between. Germline CDR1 and CDR2: ENHRY and SYGVKD. The CDR3 protein is CAIRGAQGYGYTF. DNA for the CDR3: TGTGCCATCAGGGGGGCCCAAGGGTATGGCTACACCTTC.

The chain joins TRBV6-1 to TRBJ1-1; D is undetermined. V was clipped by 4 bases and J by 6 bases, with 15 bases between them. Germline loops: CDR1 MNHNS, CDR2 SASEGT. The CDR3 contains 14 residues. CDR3 bases: TGTGCCAGCAGTGTTGGTCGGAGGAGGGCTGAAGCTTTCTTT. Its protein is CASSVGRRRAEAFF.

The J gene is TRBJ2-1, the V gene TRBV12-5, with unresolved D. Germline V gives CDR1 LGHNT, CDR2 FRNRAP. Deletions cut 7 bases from V and 0 bases from J, with 19 bases between. The CDR3 extends over 17 amino acids. The CDR3 coding sequence is TGTGCTAGTGCTGGAGCCGGGTCCCGGAGCTCCTACAATGAGCAGTTCTTC. Protein product: CASAGAGSRSSYNEQFF.

Concerning this clone: The junction departs from germline at one end; a sequencing error may be responsible. This chain links TRBV10-3 with TRBJ2-3; 11 bases are shared with TRBD2. The CDR3 length is 16 residues. CDR1 is ENHRY and CDR2 is SYGVKD in the germline V gene. The CDR3, as DNA: TGTGCCACTTATACTAGCGGGAGAGCCCTCACAGATACGCAGTGTTTT. Protein sequence: CATYTSGRALTDTQCF.